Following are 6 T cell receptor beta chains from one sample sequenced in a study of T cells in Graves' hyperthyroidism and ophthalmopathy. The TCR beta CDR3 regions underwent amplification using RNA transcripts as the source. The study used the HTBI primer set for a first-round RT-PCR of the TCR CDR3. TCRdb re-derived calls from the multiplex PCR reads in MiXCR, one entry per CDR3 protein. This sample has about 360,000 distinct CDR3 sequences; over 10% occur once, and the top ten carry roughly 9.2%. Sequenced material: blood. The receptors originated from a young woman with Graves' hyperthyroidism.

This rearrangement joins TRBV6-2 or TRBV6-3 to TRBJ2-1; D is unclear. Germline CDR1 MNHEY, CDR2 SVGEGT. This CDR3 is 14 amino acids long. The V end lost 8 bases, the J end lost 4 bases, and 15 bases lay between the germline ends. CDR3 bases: TGTGCCAGCGGTGCCGATGGCCTATACAATGAGCAGTTCTTC. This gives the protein CASGADGLYNEQFF.

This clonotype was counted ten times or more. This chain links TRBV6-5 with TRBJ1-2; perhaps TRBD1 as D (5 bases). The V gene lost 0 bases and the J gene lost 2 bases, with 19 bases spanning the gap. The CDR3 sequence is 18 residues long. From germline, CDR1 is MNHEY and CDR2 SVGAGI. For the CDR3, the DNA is TGTGCCAGCAGTTACTCGGTACGCTCCAGGGTTACCAACTATGGCTACACCTTC. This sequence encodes CASSYSVRSRVTNYGYTF.

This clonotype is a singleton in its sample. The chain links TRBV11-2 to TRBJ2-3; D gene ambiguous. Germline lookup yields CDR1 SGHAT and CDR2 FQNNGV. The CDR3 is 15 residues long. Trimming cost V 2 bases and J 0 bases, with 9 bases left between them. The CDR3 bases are TGTGCCAGCAGCTTACTCACCAGTAGCACAGATACGCAGTATTTT. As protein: CASSLLTSSTDTQYF.

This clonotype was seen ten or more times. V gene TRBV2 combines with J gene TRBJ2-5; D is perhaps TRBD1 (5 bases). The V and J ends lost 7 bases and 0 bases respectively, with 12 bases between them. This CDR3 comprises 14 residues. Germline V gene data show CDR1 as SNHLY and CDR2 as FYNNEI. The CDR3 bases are TGTGCCAGCAACGAGGACACCCACCAAGAGACCCAGTACTTC. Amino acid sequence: CASNEDTHQETQYF.

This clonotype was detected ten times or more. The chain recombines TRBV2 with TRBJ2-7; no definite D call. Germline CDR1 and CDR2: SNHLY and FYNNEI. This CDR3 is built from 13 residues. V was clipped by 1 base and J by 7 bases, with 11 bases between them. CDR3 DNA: TGTGCCAGCAGTGAAGGTCTGTTTGGGGAGCAGTACTTC. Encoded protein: CASSEGLFGEQYF. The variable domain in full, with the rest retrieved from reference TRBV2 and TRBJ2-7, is EPEVTQTPSHQVTQMGQEVILRCVPISNHLYFYWYRQILGQKVEFLVSFYNNEISEKSEIFDDQFSVERPDGSNFTLKIRSTKLEDSAMYFCASSEGLFGEQYFGPGTRLTVT.

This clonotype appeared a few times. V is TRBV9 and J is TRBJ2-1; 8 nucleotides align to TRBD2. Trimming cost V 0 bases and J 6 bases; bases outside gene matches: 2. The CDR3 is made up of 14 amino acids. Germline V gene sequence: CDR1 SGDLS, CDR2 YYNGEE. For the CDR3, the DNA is TGTGCCAGCAGCGTAGTAGGACTAGCCAATGAGCAGTTCTTC. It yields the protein CASSVVGLANEQFF. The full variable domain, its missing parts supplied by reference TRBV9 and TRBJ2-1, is DSGVTQTPKHLITATGQRVTLRCSPRSGDLSVYWYQQSLDQGLQFLIQYYNGEERAKGNILERFSAQQFPDLHSELNLSSLELGDSALYFCASSVVGLANEQFFGPGTRLTVL.